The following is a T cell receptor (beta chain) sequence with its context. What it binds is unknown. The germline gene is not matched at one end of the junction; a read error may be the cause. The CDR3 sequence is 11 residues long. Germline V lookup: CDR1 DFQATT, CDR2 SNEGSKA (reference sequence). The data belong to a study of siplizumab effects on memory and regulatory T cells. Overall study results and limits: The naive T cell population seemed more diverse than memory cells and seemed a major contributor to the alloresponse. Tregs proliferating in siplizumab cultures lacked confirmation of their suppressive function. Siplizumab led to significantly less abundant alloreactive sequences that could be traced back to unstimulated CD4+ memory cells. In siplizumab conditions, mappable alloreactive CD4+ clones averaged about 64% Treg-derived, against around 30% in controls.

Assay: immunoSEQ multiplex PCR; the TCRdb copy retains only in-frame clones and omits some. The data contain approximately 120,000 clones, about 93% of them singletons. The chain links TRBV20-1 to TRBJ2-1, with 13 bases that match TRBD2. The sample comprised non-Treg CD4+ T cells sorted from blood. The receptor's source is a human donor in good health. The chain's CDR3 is CSALTSGRALF. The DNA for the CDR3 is TGCAGTGCTTTAACTAGCGGGAGGGCGCTCTTC.